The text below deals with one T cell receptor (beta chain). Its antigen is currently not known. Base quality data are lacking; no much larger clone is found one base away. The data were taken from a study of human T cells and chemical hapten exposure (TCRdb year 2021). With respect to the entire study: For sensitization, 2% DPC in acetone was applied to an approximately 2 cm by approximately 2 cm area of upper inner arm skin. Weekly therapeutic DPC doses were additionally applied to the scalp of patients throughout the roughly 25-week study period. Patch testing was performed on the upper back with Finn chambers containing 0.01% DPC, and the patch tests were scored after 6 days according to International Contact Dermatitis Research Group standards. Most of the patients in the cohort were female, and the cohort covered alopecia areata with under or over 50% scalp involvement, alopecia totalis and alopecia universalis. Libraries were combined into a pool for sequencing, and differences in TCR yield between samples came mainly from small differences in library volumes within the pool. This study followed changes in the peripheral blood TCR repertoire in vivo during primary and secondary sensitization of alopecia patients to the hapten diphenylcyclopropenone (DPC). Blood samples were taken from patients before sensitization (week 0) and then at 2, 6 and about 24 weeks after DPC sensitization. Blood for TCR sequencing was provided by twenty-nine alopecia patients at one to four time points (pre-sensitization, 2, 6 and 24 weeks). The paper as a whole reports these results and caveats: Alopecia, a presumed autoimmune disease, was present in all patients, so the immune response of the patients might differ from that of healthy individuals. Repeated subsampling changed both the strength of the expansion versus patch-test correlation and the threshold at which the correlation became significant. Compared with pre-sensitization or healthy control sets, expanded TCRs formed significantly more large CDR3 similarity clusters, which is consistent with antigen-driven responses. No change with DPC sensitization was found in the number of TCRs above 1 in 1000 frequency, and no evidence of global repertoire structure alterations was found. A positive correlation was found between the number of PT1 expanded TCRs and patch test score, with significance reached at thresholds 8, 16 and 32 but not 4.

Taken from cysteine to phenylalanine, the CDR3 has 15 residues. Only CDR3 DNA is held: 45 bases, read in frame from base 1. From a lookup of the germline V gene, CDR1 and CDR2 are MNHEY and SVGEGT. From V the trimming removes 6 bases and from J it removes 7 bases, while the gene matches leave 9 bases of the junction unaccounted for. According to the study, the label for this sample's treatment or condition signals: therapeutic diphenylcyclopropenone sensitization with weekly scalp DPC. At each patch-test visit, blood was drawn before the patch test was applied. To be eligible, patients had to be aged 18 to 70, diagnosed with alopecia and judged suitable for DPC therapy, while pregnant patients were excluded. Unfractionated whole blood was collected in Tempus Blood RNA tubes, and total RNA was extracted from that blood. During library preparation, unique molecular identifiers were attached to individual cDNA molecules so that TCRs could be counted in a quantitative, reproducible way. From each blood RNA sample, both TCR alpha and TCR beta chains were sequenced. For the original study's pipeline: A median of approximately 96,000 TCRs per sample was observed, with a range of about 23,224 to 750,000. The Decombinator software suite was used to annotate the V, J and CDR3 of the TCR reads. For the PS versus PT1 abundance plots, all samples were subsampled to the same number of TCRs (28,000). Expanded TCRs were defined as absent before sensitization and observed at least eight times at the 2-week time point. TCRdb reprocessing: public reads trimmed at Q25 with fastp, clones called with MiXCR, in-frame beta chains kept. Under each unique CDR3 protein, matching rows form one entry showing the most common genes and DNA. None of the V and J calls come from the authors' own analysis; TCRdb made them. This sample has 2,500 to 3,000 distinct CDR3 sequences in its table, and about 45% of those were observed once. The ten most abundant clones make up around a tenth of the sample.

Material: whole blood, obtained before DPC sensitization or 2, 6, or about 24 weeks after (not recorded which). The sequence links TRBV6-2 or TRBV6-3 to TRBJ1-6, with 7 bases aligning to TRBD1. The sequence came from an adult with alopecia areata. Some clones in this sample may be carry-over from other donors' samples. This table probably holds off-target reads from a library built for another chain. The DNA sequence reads TGTGCCAGCAGCACGCTTACACAGGGGAATTCACCCCTCCACTTT. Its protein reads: CASSTLTQGNSPLHF.